This TCR beta chain appears in the sequencing data of a study of identifying expanded T cells in peripheral blood (dated by TCRdb to 2018 to 2020). In terms of the full investigation: Technical replicates were generated by sequencing separate aliquots of the same genomic DNA pool, with four replicates compared pairwise.

Paper-wide results and their limitations: Both the number of clones called differentially abundant and the false-positive rate were significantly reduced by the beta-binomial model across all healthy-donor time intervals. The authors expected biological variance in healthy repertoires might increase further over much longer intervals such as months to years. The binomial model flagged approximately 1.2 differentially abundant clones between technical replicates but around 15 over roughly two weeks and 19 to 20 over around four weeks. For all healthy donors, the variance in clone template counts between approximately two-week samples rose significantly as total template count increased.

During the collection period, no infections or other immune events were recorded for the healthy donors. To calibrate time-dependent variance in a beta-binomial model of T-cell clone differential abundance, blood repertoires from healthy donors were used as a training cohort. The training cohort included around 10 healthy donors, of whom 3 were female and 7 were male. On average the donors were approximately 42 years old, and their ages spanned about 25 to 64 years. Obtained from a commercial supplier, whole blood was collected from each healthy donor at three time points set two to three weeks apart. For immunosequencing, genomic DNA was extracted from unsorted whole blood. CDR1 and CDR2 are read off the germline V gene (reference sequence) as SGHNT and YYREEE. The CDR3 measures 14 amino acids from cysteine to phenylalanine. The retained sequence is limited to the CDR3, 42 bases, with the frame set at the first base. V loses 0 bases, J loses 6 bases, and the germline ends lie 12 bases apart.

Notes on this clone: Which antigen it targets is not known. No qualities accompany the bases; no much larger clone lies one base away.

TCRbeta CDR3 regions were profiled with the immunoSEQ Assay using bias-controlled multiplex PCR amplification of genomic DNA. In the source study's methods: To quantify the absolute abundance of each unique TCRbeta CDR3 region, the sequences were collapsed and filtered. Differential abundance was assessed using a binomial (Fisher-equivalent) model and a beta-binomial model in which time-dependent variance fitted from healthy donors was added. Clones with fewer than 5 combined templates were removed, and differential abundance was called for clones with a Benjamini-Hochberg FDR below 0.01. In the beta-binomial model, variance was expressed as a function of the total template count across the two samples, in the form v = (b*log(k)+a)^2. TCRdb re-hosts the immuneACCESS table, in-frame sequences only. Its copies lack some clones; in the studies checked, an unresolved V gene accounts for under half of them, and the cause for the rest is not known. The V and J calls and clone size are taken from that table; D and trimming were inferred from the DNA. For this sample there are over 65,000 clones; around nine tenths appear just once. The top ten hold roughly 7.3% of the sample.

This TCR derives from a person aged 18 to 70 in good health. The sequencing sample was made of blood. Recombination joined TRBV5-4 with TRBJ1-2; TRBD1 is a possible D gene, resting on 6 matching bases. Here is the DNA: TGTGCCAGCAGCTTGGATAGGGGGAACAATGGCTACACCTTC. Translation gives CASSLDRGNNGYTF. Joined to the reference TRBV5-4 and TRBJ1-2 proteins, this CDR3 gives the full variable domain: ETGVTQSPTHLIKTRGQQVTLRCSSQSGHNTVSWYQQALGQGPQFIFQYYREEENGRGNFPPRFSGLQFPNYSSELNVNALELDDSALYLCASSLDRGNNGYTFGSGTRLTVV.